This T cell receptor beta chain was captured by sequencing in a study of blood T cell repertoires in COVID-19 (dated by TCRdb to 2018 to 2021). For context, the study as a whole: Collaborator samples came from the United States, Italy and Spain and covered acute and convalescent phases of COVID-19. Where available, HLA class I and class II types were obtained from metadata supplied by the sample provider rather than from assay-based typing. Deeply sampled blood TCRbeta repertoires from subjects exposed to, actively infected with, or recovered from COVID-19 were included in the dataset. A de-identified subject ID, COVID-19 status, age in years and sex were almost always included in the sample metadata. The samples were drawn from two sources: the first 160 participants of the ongoing ImmuneRACE study, and approximately 1,300 subjects contributed by 6 global collaborators. The repertoires were released in a freely available public database intended as a resource for research on the immune response to SARS-CoV-2. The material from the prospective study consisted of cDNA or gDNA derived from T cells, B-cell-depleted T cells, or PBMCs.

The collaborating institutions used their own protocols to collect whole blood in K2EDTA tubes. For TCRbeta analysis, collaborator samples were shipped as frozen whole blood, as isolated PBMCs, or as DNA extracted from either sample type. Regarding this clone: This clone's antigen is unknown. Qualities for individual bases were not recorded, and no much larger clone is one base off.

From the cysteine up to the phenylalanine, the CDR3 has a length of 13 residues. Kept here is only the CDR3 DNA, which spans 39 bases and is read in frame from base 1. Trimming accounts for 6 bases at V and 6 bases at J, while the number of junction bases matched to no gene is 3. The immunoSEQ Assay, a bias-controlled multiplex PCR, was used to amplify TCRbeta CDR3 regions from genomic DNA. As for the original processing: Nucleated cell counts per sample were estimated from amplification of reference gene primers within the assay. To quantify the absolute abundance of each unique TCRbeta CDR3 rearrangement, sequence reads were collapsed and filtered. Productive Simpson clonality was computed per sample as the square root of Simpson's diversity index over productive rearrangements. TCRdb retrieved this table from immuneACCESS and kept in-frame rearrangements only. Not all clones are present; in checked studies, unresolved V genes account for under half, and no reason is known for the remainder. Clone size and the V and J calls come from that table; the DNA yielded D and trimming. A total of 80,000 or so clones appear in this sample, roughly 79% of them only once. The ten largest make up roughly 40% of the sample.

General findings and caveats noted by the study authors: How much clinical and demographic metadata was included differed by source and by participant, and the metadata was provided uncurated.

The chain was built from TRBV12-3 or TRBV12-4 and TRBJ2-7; 12 central bases correspond to TRBD1. The sequence was obtained from an elderly man with acute or convalescent COVID-19. Sequencing was performed on peripheral blood. Here the CDR3 is given as CASRWDRGREQYF. The DNA sequence follows: TGTGCCAGCAGGTGGGACAGGGGGCGCGAGCAGTACTTC.